This TCR beta chain is from a study of blood T cell repertoires in COVID-19. Study background: COVID-19 samples collected from the United States, Italy and Spain covered acute and convalescent phases. Sample material is recorded as cDNA or gDNA derived from T cells, B-cell-depleted T cells, or PBMCs.

Per the original methods: Estimated nucleated cell counts came from reference gene primer amplification. The repertoire was sequenced with immunoSEQ multiplex PCR; TCRdb's copy has only in-frame clones and lacks some. That table supplies the V and J calls and clone size; D and trimming were determined from the DNA. The sample shows tens of thousands of clones, about 78% of them seen only once. Sequencing was carried out using peripheral blood. This clonotype was sampled from a human donor in a cohort sampled during active COVID-19.

CDR3 DNA: TGTGCCAGCAGCTTAGCGAGGGTTCAGGGGACCCCCTCCTACAATGAGCAGTTCTTC. Its protein product is CASSLARVQGTPSYNEQFF. This rearrangement joins TRBV7-9 to TRBJ2-1; perhaps TRBD1 as D (6 bases). Trimming cost V 0 bases and J 0 bases, with 18 bases left between them. There are 19 residues in the CDR3. In germline, CDR1 is SEHNR, CDR2 FQNEAQ (reference sequence).